A selection of T cell receptor beta chains follows, all from one sample in a study of identifying expanded T cells in peripheral blood. Data came from immunoSEQ multiplex PCR; TCRdb stores just in-frame clones and leaves some out. The table has around 60,000 clones, over 75% seen once; the top ten hold about a sixth. Sequenced material: blood. These receptor sequences come from a person between 18 and 69 years old in good health. The CDR3 runs from the conserved cysteine through the conserved F or W. D genes are given only for firm matches.

cdr3_aa,cdr3_nt,v_call,d_call,j_call
CAWSVHGNEQFF,TGTGCCTGGAGTGTACACGGCAATGAGCAGTTCTTC,TRBV30,.,TRBJ2-1
CASTKSPGGAYGYTF,TGTGCCAGCACCAAGAGCCCAGGGGGGGCATATGGCTACACCTTC,TRBV5-8,TRBD1,TRBJ1-2
CASRVKGGFTEAFF,TGTGCCAGCAGGGTAAAAGGGGGCTTCACTGAAGCTTTCTTT,TRBV6-1,TRBD1,TRBJ1-1
CASSQASKAGGPWNEQFF,TGCGCCAGCAGCCAAGCCTCCAAGGCGGGAGGGCCATGGAATGAGCAGTTCTTC,TRBV4-1,TRBD2,TRBJ2-1
CASSQDRSGANVLTF,TGTGCCAGCAGCCAAGACAGGTCTGGGGCCAACGTCCTGACTTTC,TRBV4-2,.,TRBJ2-6
CASSRTEVYGYTF,TGTGCCAGCTCACGGACAGAAGTCTATGGCTACACCTTC,TRBV18,.,TRBJ1-2
CAWKIQQGANEAFF,TGTGCCTGGAAAATACAACAGGGGGCCAATGAAGCTTTCTTT,TRBV30,TRBD1,TRBJ1-1
CASSEDRIRTFF,TGTGCCAGCAGTGAAGACCGGATCCGAACTTTCTTT,TRBV6-1,.,TRBJ1-1
CSVVTREGGANVLTF,TGCAGCGTTGTAACCAGGGAGGGTGGGGCCAACGTCCTGACTTTC,TRBV29-1,TRBD2,TRBJ2-6
CASSPRTGPSYTF,TGTGCCAGCAGCCCACGGACAGGGCCAAGCTACACCTTC,TRBV9,TRBD1,TRBJ1-2
CASRASLDQPQHF,TGTGCCAGCCGCGCCTCCCTTGATCAGCCCCAGCATTTT,TRBV6-1,.,TRBJ1-5
CAISLAGGNNEQFF,TGTGCCATCAGTTTAGCGGGAGGCAACAATGAGCAGTTCTTC,TRBV10-3,TRBD2,TRBJ2-1
CASSAGTNQPQHF,TGCGCCAGCAGTGCAGGGACGAATCAGCCCCAGCATTTT,TRBV10-1,.,TRBJ1-5
CASSLGLSYEQYF,TGTGCCAGCAGTTTAGGACTCTCCTACGAGCAGTACTTC,TRBV28,.,TRBJ2-7
CASSAQGGIAGAYEQYF,TGTGCCAGTAGCGCCCAGGGGGGGATAGCGGGCGCCTACGAGCAGTACTTC,TRBV19,.,TRBJ2-7
CATSRSRGRNQPQHF,TGTGCCACCAGCAGGAGCCGGGGGCGCAATCAGCCCCAGCATTTT,TRBV15,.,TRBJ1-5
CASSPPTVGYGYTF,TGTGCCAGCTCACCACCGACAGTTGGCTATGGCTACACCTTC,TRBV18,.,TRBJ1-2
CASSKVGGGARYNEQFF,.,TRBV21-1,.,TRBJ2-1
CASSHRTTARGYNEQFF,TGCGCCAGCAGCCACCGCACCACAGCGAGGGGATACAATGAGCAGTTCTTC,TRBV4-1,.,TRBJ2-1
CASSENGENTEAFF,TGTGCCAGCAGTGAAAACGGAGAGAACACTGAAGCTTTCTTT,TRBV6-1,.,TRBJ1-1
CASSLALASTTQYF,TGTGCCAGCAGCTTAGCTCTTGCGTCGACGACCCAGTACTTC,TRBV7-9,.,TRBJ2-5
CASSYTAMNTEAFF,TGTGCCAGCAGTTACACGGCCATGAACACTGAAGCTTTCTTT,TRBV6-5,.,TRBJ1-1
CASSLGRTYEQYF,TGTGCCAGCAGCTTGGGGAGGACATACGAGCAGTACTTC,TRBV5-6,.,TRBJ2-7
CASSLVIDGWNTEAFF,TGTGCCAGCAGCTTGGTGATAGACGGTTGGAACACTGAAGCTTTCTTT,TRBV5-5,.,TRBJ1-1
CASSRGQGVTDTQYF,TGCGCCAGCAGCCGGGGACAGGGGGTCACAGATACGCAGTATTTT,TRBV4-3,TRBD1,TRBJ2-3
CAIGLAGSYEQYF,TGTGCCATTGGACTAGCGGGGTCCTACGAGCAGTACTTC,TRBV6-5,TRBD2,TRBJ2-7
CASSSTLSSYEQYF,TGTGCCAGCAGCTCGACACTTAGCTCCTACGAGCAGTACTTC,TRBV11-3,.,TRBJ2-7
CASSKGGAWANYGYTF,TGTGCCAGCAGCAAAGGGGGAGCGTGGGCTAACTATGGCTACACCTTC,TRBV21-1,.,TRBJ1-2